A single sample is the source of the 12 T cell receptor beta chains below, sequenced in a study of sequential checkpoint blockade in melanoma. Described treatment: randomized to nivolumab then ipilimumab (arm A) or the reverse (arm B). Only in-frame clones appear in the TCRdb table, and some are missing; sequencing was by immunoSEQ multiplex PCR. The table includes some 26,000 clones, roughly 80% detected once. The source material was CD8+ T cells sorted from blood (inferred from file names), sampled from a patient given nivolumab and ipilimumab in sequence. Every receptor here comes from a human donor with melanoma.

V and J are TRBV5-6 and TRBJ2-7; the D gene is possibly TRBD1 (6 bases). CDR3 length: 13 residues. Per the germline V gene, CDR1 is SGHDT and CDR2 is YYEEEE. V was clipped by 1 base and J by 1 base, with 6 bases between them. CDR3 sequence reads: CASSLQGSYEQYF. The CDR3 coding sequence is TGTGCCAGCAGCTTGCAGGGGTCCTACGAGCAGTACTTC. Full variable domain (outside the CDR3, taken from reference TRBV5-6 and TRBJ2-7): DAGVTQSPTHLIKTRGQQVTLRCSPKSGHDTVSWYQQALGQGPQFIFQYYEEEERQRGNFPDRFSGHQFPNYSSELNVNALLLGDSALYLCASSLQGSYEQYFGPGTRLTVT.

The V gene is TRBV9, the J gene TRBJ2-1; 8 bases match TRBD2. In germline, CDR1 is SGDLS, CDR2 YYNGEE. This CDR3 spans 15 amino acids. V lost 4 bases and J lost 4; bases outside the gene matches: 7. In nucleotides, the CDR3 is TGTGCCAGCAGCATCGGGACTAGTAGTTACAATGAGCAGTTCTTC. Residues: CASSIGTSSYNEQFF.

This clone was detected once. For the CDR3, the DNA is TGCGCCAGCAGCCAAGGGCCCGTGCTAGCGGGGGGGCAGCACAATGAGCAGTTCTTC. Protein: CASSQGPVLAGGQHNEQFF. This rearrangement joins TRBV4-1 to TRBJ2-1, with TRBD2 matching over 12 bases. The CDR3 consists of 19 residues. J lost 5 bases, V lost 1 base, and 12 bases had no gene match. CDR1 MGHRA and CDR2 YSYEKL come from the germline V gene.

The rearrangement joins TRBV6-6 to TRBJ2-3; 11 bases are a match to TRBD2. The CDR3 is 15 amino acids. CDR1 and CDR2 (germline): MNHNY, SVGAGI (reference sequence). The V and J ends lost 7 bases and 4 bases, in that order; junction bases with no gene match: 7. CDR3 nucleotides: TGTGCCAGCACCGAAGGGACTAGCGGTCCAGATACGCAGTATTTT. It specifies CASTEGTSGPDTQYF.

A note on this clone: Germline and junction disagree at one end, which may indicate a read error. The V and J genes are TRBV23-1 and TRBJ2-7; 7 nucleotides match TRBD1. TRBV23-1 is known as an ORF, though its function is uncertain. The CDR3 is made up of 16 amino acids. DNA of the CDR3: TGCGCCAGCAGTCTCCCCCCTGGGGACAGCTCCAACGAGCAGTACTTC. Amino acids: CASSLPPGDSSNEQYF.

There are a few counts of this clone. The V gene is TRBV30, the J gene TRBJ1-1; 8 bases map to TRBD1. Germline values: CDR1 GTSNPN, CDR2 SVGIG (reference sequence). The CDR3 is made up of 12 amino acids. V shed 3 bases and J 5 bases; nucleotides not matched to a gene: 2. The DNA of the CDR3 is TGTGCCTGGAGCCAGGGGGCTACTGAAGCTTTCTTT. Translating gives CAWSQGATEAFF.

The J gene is TRBJ1-2, the V gene TRBV4-3; no reliable D call. The V end lost 3 bases, the J end lost 8 bases, and 7 bases lay between the germline ends. CDR1 LGHNA and CDR2 YSLEER come from the germline V gene. CDR3 length equals 11 residues. The CDR3 protein is CASSHSGGYTF. DNA of the CDR3: TGCGCCAGCAGCCATTCGGGAGGCTACACCTTC.

The chain is built from TRBV19 and TRBJ1-1; TRBD1 matches at 7 bases. Germline CDR1 is LNHDA and CDR2 is SQIVND (reference sequence). This CDR3 comprises 15 residues. J lost 1 base, V lost 3 bases, and 5 bases had no gene match. CDR3 nucleotide sequence: TGTGCCAGTAGTATCTCTCCAGGGGGGAACACTGAAGCTTTCTTT. Its translation: CASSISPGGNTEAFF.

V and J are TRBV15 and TRBJ2-1, with 11 bases that match TRBD2. The V gene end was trimmed by 0 bases and the J gene end by 6 bases; junction bases not matched to a gene: 4. The CDR3 has 16 amino acids. The V gene's germline CDR1 is LNHNV and CDR2 YYDKDF (reference sequence). The CDR3 region has the DNA TGTGCCACCAGCAGAGATCCCCTAGCGGGAGGCAATGAGCAGTTCTTC. Amino acids: CATSRDPLAGGNEQFF.

The chain joins TRBV27 to TRBJ1-2; possible D gene TRBD1, 6 bases. The CDR3 consists of 15 residues. Germline V gives CDR1 MNHEY, CDR2 SMNVEV (reference sequence). The V and J ends lost 6 bases and 0 bases respectively, with 14 bases between them. In DNA form, the CDR3 reads TGTGCCAGCAGGGGCAGGGACAAGGCTAACTATGGCTACACCTTC. It yields the protein CASRGRDKANYGYTF.

The chain carries TRBV5-1 and TRBJ2-7; 14 positions match TRBD2. The germline CDR1 and CDR2 sequences are SGHRS and YFSETQ. The CDR3 runs to 15 residues. The V segment lost 4 bases and the J segment 3 bases; nucleotides outside the gene matches: 3. The CDR3 is CASSPGTSGGYEQYF. In DNA, the CDR3 is TGCGCCAGCAGCCCGGGGACTAGCGGGGGCTACGAGCAGTACTTC.

This clone was counted a few times. This chain connects TRBV4-3 to TRBJ2-1; TRBD2 agrees at 9 bases. V lost 0 bases to trimming and J lost 8 bases; unmatched junction nucleotides: 8. There are 16 residues in the CDR3. Germline V lookup: CDR1 LGHNA, CDR2 YSLEER. The CDR3 DNA is TGCGCCAGCAGCCAAGATAGGGCTAGCGGGAACTATGAGCAGTTCTTC. Its translation is CASSQDRASGNYEQFF.